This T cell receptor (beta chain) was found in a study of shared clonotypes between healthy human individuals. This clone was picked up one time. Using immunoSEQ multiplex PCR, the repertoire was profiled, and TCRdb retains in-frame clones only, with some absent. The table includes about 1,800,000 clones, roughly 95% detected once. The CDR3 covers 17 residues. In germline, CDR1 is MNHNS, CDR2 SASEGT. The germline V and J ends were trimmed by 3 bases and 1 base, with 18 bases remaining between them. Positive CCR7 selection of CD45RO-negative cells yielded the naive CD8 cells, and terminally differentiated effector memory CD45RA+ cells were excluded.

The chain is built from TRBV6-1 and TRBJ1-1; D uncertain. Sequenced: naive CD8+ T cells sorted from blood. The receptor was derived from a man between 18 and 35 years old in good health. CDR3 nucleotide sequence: TGTGCCAGCAGTGACTGGATCACTCCGGTGGCGAACACTGAAGCTTTCTTT. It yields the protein CASSDWITPVANTEAFF.